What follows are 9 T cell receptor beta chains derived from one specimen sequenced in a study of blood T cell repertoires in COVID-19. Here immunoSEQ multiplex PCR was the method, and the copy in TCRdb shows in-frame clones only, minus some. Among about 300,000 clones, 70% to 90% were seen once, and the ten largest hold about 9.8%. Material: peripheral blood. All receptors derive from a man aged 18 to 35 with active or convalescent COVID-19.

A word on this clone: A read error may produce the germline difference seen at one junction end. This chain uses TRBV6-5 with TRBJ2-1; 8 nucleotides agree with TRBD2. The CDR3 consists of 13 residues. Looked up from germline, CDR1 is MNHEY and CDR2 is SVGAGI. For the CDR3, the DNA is TGTGTCAGCAGTTACTCGGGGGGGACAGAGCAGTTCTTC. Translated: CVSSYSGGTEQFF.

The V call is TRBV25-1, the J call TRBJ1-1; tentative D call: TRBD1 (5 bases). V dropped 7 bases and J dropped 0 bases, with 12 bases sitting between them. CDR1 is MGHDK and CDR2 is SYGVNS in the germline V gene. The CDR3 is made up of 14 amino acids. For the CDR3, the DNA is TGTGCCAGCACCGACAGCTACATGAACACTGAAGCTTTCTTT. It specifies CASTDSYMNTEAFF.

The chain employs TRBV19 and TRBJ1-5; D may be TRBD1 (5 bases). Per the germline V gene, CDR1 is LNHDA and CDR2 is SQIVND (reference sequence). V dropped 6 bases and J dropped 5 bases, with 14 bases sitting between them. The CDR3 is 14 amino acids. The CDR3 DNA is TGTGCCAGTAGGCAAGGGGCTTGGTATCAGCCCCAGCATTTT. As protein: CASRQGAWYQPQHF. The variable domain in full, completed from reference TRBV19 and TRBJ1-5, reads DGGITQSPKYLFRKEGQNVTLSCEQNLNHDAMYWYRQDPGQGLRLIYYSQIVNDFQKGDIAEGYSVSREKKESFPLTVTSAQKNPTAFYLCASRQGAWYQPQHFGDGTRLSIL.

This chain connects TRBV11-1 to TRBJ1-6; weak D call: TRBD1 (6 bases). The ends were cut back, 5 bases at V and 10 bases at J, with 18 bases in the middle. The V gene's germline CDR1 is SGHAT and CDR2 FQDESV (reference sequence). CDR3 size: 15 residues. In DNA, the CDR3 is TGTGCCAGCAGCCACTCCGGAAGGGGGGGCTCACCCCTCCACTTT. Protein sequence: CASSHSGRGGSPLHF.

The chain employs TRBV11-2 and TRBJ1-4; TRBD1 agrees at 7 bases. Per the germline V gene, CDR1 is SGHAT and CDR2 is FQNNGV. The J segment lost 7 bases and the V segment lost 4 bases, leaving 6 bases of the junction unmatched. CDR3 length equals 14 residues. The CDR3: CASSSGGFGEKLFF. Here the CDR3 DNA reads TGTGCCAGCAGCTCAGGGGGATTCGGTGAAAAACTGTTTTTT.

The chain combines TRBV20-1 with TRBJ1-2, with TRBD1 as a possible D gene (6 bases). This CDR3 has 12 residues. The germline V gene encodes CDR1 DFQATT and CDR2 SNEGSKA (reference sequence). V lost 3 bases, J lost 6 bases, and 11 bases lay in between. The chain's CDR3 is CSASQGTHGYTF. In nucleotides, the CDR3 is TGCAGTGCTAGTCAGGGGACCCATGGCTACACCTTC.

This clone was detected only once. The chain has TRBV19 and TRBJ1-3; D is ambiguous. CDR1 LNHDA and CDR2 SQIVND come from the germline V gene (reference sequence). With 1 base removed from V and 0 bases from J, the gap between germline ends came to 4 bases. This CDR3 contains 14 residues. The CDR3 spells CASSIAGSGNTIYF. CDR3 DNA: TGTGCCAGTAGTATAGCCGGCTCTGGAAACACCATATATTTT.

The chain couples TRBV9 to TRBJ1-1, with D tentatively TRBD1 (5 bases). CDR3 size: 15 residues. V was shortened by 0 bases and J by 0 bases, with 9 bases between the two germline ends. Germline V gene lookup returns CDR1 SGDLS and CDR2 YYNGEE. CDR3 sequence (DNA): TGTGCCAGCAGCGTAGAGGGGCAATTGAACACTGAAGCTTTCTTT. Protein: CASSVEGQLNTEAFF.

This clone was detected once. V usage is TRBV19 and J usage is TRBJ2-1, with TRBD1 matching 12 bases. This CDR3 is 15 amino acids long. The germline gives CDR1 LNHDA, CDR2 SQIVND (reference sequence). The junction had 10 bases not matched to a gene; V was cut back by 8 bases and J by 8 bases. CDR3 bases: TGTGCCAGTGTAAAGGGACAGGGGGCATGGGATGAGCAGTTCTTC. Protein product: CASVKGQGAWDEQFF.